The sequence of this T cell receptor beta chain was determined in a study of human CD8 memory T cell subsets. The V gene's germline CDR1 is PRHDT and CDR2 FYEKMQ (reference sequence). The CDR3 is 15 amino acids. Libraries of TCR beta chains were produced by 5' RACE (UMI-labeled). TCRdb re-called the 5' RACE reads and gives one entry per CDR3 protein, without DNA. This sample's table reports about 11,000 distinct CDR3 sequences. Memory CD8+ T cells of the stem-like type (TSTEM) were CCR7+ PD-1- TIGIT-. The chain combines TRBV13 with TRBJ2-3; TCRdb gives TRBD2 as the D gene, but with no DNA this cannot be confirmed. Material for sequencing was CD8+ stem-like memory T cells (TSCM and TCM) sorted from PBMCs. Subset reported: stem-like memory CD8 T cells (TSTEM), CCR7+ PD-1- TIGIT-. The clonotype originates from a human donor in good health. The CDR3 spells CASSLRRESTDTQYF.